This T cell receptor (beta chain) originates from a study of Ad26.COV2.S vaccination and SARS-CoV-2 variants. Study at large: Of the COV1001 trial arms, the Ad26.COV2.S arm included the donor.

This CDR3 is 14 amino acids long. Germline CDR1 reads LNHDA; CDR2 reads SQIVND (reference sequence). The table came from immunoSEQ multiplex PCR; TCRdb's copy has only in-frame clones and leaves some out. Of roughly 270,000 clones listed, over 75% are singletons. Treatment defined: 15 to 20 received Ad26.COV2.S at low or high dose, single or two shots; roughly five received placebo; per-sample allocation not given. It was on day 63 after the first vaccine or placebo injection that samples were taken. Notes on this clone: One end of the junction is discordant with germline, which a read error may explain.

The sequenced sample was peripheral blood, obtained in a trial of Ad26.COV2.S vaccine versus placebo. The clonotype comes from a person aged 18 to 59 who received the Ad26.COV2.S COVID-19 vaccine or a placebo. This chain links TRBV19 with TRBJ1-2; D gene unclear. CDR3 in amino acids: CASSLETGDYGYTF. The CDR3 nucleotides are TGTGCCAGTAGTTTAGAAACGGGAGACTATGGCTACACCTTC.